This entry lists 30 T cell receptor beta chains sequenced from one sample in a study of cytomegalovirus exposure and HLA in healthy donors. Researchers ran the PCR with 60 Vbeta and 13 Jbeta primers. Assay used: immunoSEQ multiplex PCR; TCRdb lists only in-frame clones, some missing. This table holds 80,000 to 100,000 clones, 55% to 75% found once. Sequenced sample: PBMCs. The source of these receptors is a woman between 18 and 30 years old in good health and CMV-seropositive.

The chain is built from TRBV18 and TRBJ2-5; the D is unclear. V was clipped by 3 bases and J by 5 bases, with 13 bases between them. The CDR3 is made up of 14 amino acids. From germline, CDR1 is KGHSH and CDR2 LQKENI. CDR3 in DNA: TGTGCCAGCTCACCTTATCCCAGTACGGAGACCCAGTACTTC. The encoded protein is CASSPYPSTETQYF.

The chain recombines TRBV15 with TRBJ1-5; 7 bases are shared with TRBD1. V shed 6 bases and J 4 bases; nucleotides not matched to a gene: 6. Germline values: CDR1 LNHNV, CDR2 YYDKDF (reference sequence). CDR3 length: 14 amino acids. DNA for the CDR3: TGTGCCACCAGAAGGACAGGCGCTAATCAGCCCCAGCATTTT. The encoded protein is CATRRTGANQPQHF.

The chain uses TRBV9 and TRBJ2-2; 7 bases are shared with TRBD2. V was clipped by 2 bases and J by 5 bases; unmatched bases: 3. Germline V gene data show CDR1 as SGDLS and CDR2 as YYNGEE. This CDR3 is 14 amino acids long. DNA for the CDR3: TGTGCCAGCAGCGTTTGGGGGGGAACCGGGGAGCTGTTTTTT. Translated: CASSVWGGTGELFF.

In nucleotides, the CDR3 is TGTGCCAGCAGCTTAGGGGCCCATGGACTCGATGAGCAGTTCTTC. It specifies CASSLGAHGLDEQFF. This chain joins TRBV7-2 and TRBJ2-1; the D gene is possibly TRBD2 (5 bases). From germline, CDR1 is SGHTA and CDR2 FQGNSA. CDR3 length: 15 residues. V lost 1 base and J 8 bases, leaving 15 bases between the germline ends. Together with reference TRBV7-2 and TRBJ2-1, the CDR3 gives the full variable domain: GAGVSQSPSNKVTEKGKDVELRCDPISGHTALYWYRQSLGQGLEFLIYFQGNSAPDKSGLPSDRFSAERTGGSVSTLTIQRTQQEDSAVYLCASSLGAHGLDEQFFGPGTRLTVL.

CDR3: CATSSTGGRSQPQHF. The CDR3 coding sequence is TGTGCCACCAGCAGCACAGGGGGCAGGAGTCAGCCCCAGCATTTT. The chain joins TRBV15 to TRBJ1-5; 9 bases map to TRBD1. Germline values: CDR1 LNHNV, CDR2 YYDKDF (reference sequence). This CDR3 has 15 amino acids. With 3 bases clipped from V and 6 bases from J, the junction kept 6 bases outside the gene matches. Looking up the rest from reference TRBV15 and TRBJ1-5 gives the full variable domain: DAMVIQNPRYQVTQFGKPVTLSCSQTLNHNVMYWYQQKSSQAPKLLFHYYDKDFNNEADTPDNFQSRRPNTSFCFLDIRSPGLGDTAMYLCATSSTGGRSQPQHFGDGTRLSIL.

This rearrangement joins TRBV4-2 to TRBJ2-2; D perhaps matches TRBD1 (6 bases). Germline values: CDR1 LGHNA, CDR2 YNFKEQ. The CDR3 consists of 13 residues. Trimming pared 3 bases from V and 5 bases from J, leaving 7 bases between. CDR3 sequence reads: CASSHGQTGELFF. DNA for the CDR3: TGTGCCAGCAGCCACGGACAGACCGGGGAGCTGTTTTTT.

Notes on this clone: One end of the junction varies from germline; a read error may be responsible. V and J are TRBV7-9 and TRBJ2-7; the D is unclear. There are 10 residues in the CDR3. Germline CDR1 and CDR2: SEHNR and FQNEAQ (reference sequence). The CDR3 spells CSSSFDEQYF. CDR3 DNA sequence: TGTTCCAGCAGCTTCGACGAGCAGTACTTC. Together with reference TRBV7-9 and TRBJ2-7, the CDR3 gives the full variable domain: DTGVSQNPRHKITKRGQNVTFRCDPISEHNRLYWYRQTLGQGPEFLTYFQNEAQLEKSRLLSDRFSAERPKGSFSTLEIQRTEQGDSAMYLCSSSFDEQYFGPGTRLTVT.

CDR3 sequence: CASSQGPQGYHYEQYF. The DNA for the CDR3 is TGCGCCAGCAGCCAAGGGCCCCAGGGGTACCACTACGAGCAGTACTTC. V and J are TRBV10-1 and TRBJ2-7; possible D gene TRBD1, 6 bases. CDR1 WNHNN and CDR2 SYGVQD come from the germline V gene (reference sequence). This CDR3 comprises 16 residues. Trimming left V 6 bases short and J 3 bases short, with 21 bases between.

The genes are TRBV4-1 and TRBJ2-3, with TRBD2 matching 8 bases. The V and J ends lost 1 base and 5 bases, in that order; junction bases with no gene match: 5. The germline CDR1 and CDR2 sequences are MGHRA and YSYEKL. The CDR3 length is 15 residues. Written as DNA, the CDR3 is TGCGCCAGCAGCCAAGGTAGCGGGATAGGAGATACGCAGTATTTT. This gives the protein CASSQGSGIGDTQYF.

The chain has TRBV9 and TRBJ1-2; D is perhaps TRBD1 (6 bases). Trimming cost V 0 bases and J 2 bases, with 11 bases left between them. Germline CDR1 SGDLS, CDR2 YYNGEE. The CDR3 spans 15 residues. In DNA form, the CDR3 reads TGTGCCAGCAGCGTAGGTCGGACAGCCAACTATGGCTACACCTTC. Protein: CASSVGRTANYGYTF.

This clone was counted once. The chain combines TRBV29-1 with TRBJ2-1; D may be TRBD2 (6 bases). The ends were cut back, 0 bases at V and 2 bases at J, with 14 bases in the middle. Germline assignment: CDR1 SQVTM and CDR2 ANQGSEA. The CDR3 runs 16 residues. The CDR3: CSVEDAGSLTYNEQFF. The DNA for the CDR3 is TGCAGCGTTGAAGATGCCGGGAGCCTTACCTACAATGAGCAGTTCTTC.

Only a few counts were recorded for this clone. The V gene is TRBV7-9, the J gene TRBJ2-1; 7 bases align to TRBD1. Germline V gene lookup returns CDR1 SEHNR and CDR2 FQNEAQ (reference sequence). The V gene end was trimmed by 6 bases and the J gene end by 2 bases; junction bases not matched to a gene: 4. This CDR3 has 14 residues. In nucleotides, the CDR3 is TGTGCCAGCAGTTCGGGACAGACCTACAATGAGCAGTTCTTC. As protein: CASSSGQTYNEQFF.

This clone was seen a few times. This chain uses TRBV7-3 with TRBJ2-3; 10 nucleotides agree with TRBD2. Trimming at V came to 5 bases and at J to 2 bases, leaving 13 bases not matched to a gene. Germline CDR1 SGHTA, CDR2 FQGTGA. The CDR3 has 18 residues. The CDR3 DNA follows: TGTGCCAGCAGCCCGGGGACTAGCGCTTACCCTCCCACAGATACGCAGTATTTT. Protein sequence: CASSPGTSAYPPTDTQYF.

The chain has TRBV11-2 and TRBJ2-7; no clear D. Germline V lookup: CDR1 SGHAT, CDR2 FQNNGV. V was trimmed by 3 bases and J by 1 base, leaving 4 bases between them. The CDR3 runs to 12 residues. The CDR3 bases are TGTGCCAGCAGCTTTCTATCCTACGAGCAGTACTTC. This encodes CASSFLSYEQYF.

The V and J genes are TRBV6-4 and TRBJ1-5; unclear D gene. Germline V gene lookup returns CDR1 MRHNA and CDR2 SNTAGT. With 6 bases removed from V and 0 bases from J, the gap between germline ends came to 6 bases. The CDR3 extends over 13 amino acids. In DNA form, the CDR3 reads TGTGCCAGCAGCGTAAATAGCAATCAGCCCCAGCATTTT. It is translated as CASSVNSNQPQHF.

V usage is TRBV5-1 and J usage is TRBJ1-4, with D possibly matching TRBD1 (6 bases). The CDR3 is made up of 15 amino acids. With 1 base removed from V and 7 bases from J, the gap between germline ends came to 14 bases. CDR1 and CDR2 (germline): SGHRS, YFSETQ. CDR3: CASSLSGGAREKLFF. The CDR3 region has the DNA TGCGCCAGCAGCTTGAGCGGGGGGGCCCGTGAAAAACTGTTTTTT.

This chain connects TRBV7-6 to TRBJ1-5, with 9 positions matching TRBD1. The CDR3 is 14 amino acids. With V trimmed by 5 bases and J by 5 bases, 4 bases remained unmatched. CDR1 and CDR2 from the germline V gene are SGHVS and FNYEAQ. The CDR3 protein is CASSATGGDQPQHF. For the CDR3, the DNA is TGTGCCAGCAGCGCGACAGGGGGGGATCAGCCCCAGCATTTT.

This chain connects TRBV7-8 to TRBJ2-3, with D possibly being TRBD2 (6 bases). The length of the CDR3 is 14 residues. V gave up 5 bases and J gave up 7 bases, with 16 bases separating them. CDR1 is SGHVS, CDR2 FQNEAQ, per germline. The CDR3 nucleotides read TGTGCCAGCAGCGCCCCACTAGCAGGGCATACGCAGTATTTT. This sequence encodes CASSAPLAGHTQYF. Filled out from reference TRBV7-8 and TRBJ2-3, the complete variable domain reads GAGVSQSPRYKVAKRGQDVALRCDPISGHVSLFWYQQALGQGPEFLTYFQNEAQLDKSGLPSDRFFAERPEGSVSTLKIQRTQQEDSAVYLCASSAPLAGHTQYFGPGTRLTVL.

The gene calls are TRBV5-6 and TRBJ1-5; D gene ambiguous. The V end lost 4 bases, the J end lost 0 bases, and 5 bases lay between the germline ends. The CDR3 spans 13 residues. Germline CDR1 and CDR2: SGHDT and YYEEEE. The CDR3 coding sequence is TGTGCCAGCAGCCCCCATAGCAATCAGCCCCAGCATTTT. It encodes CASSPHSNQPQHF.

The V and J genes are TRBV7-9 and TRBJ2-7, with 9 bases that match TRBD1. Germline V gene data show CDR1 as SEHNR and CDR2 as FQNEAQ (reference sequence). The CDR3 totals 14 residues. Germline trimming cut 5 bases from V and 2 bases from J; bases unmatched to any gene: 4. CDR3 nucleotide sequence: TGTGCCAGCAGCCCCCGGGACAGGGCCTACGAGCAGTACTTC. Amino acid sequence: CASSPRDRAYEQYF.

This rearrangement joins TRBV5-6 to TRBJ2-5; D gene ambiguous. The J call is uncertain, as TRBJ2-7 better fits the DNA end. CDR3 length: 14 residues. The germline V gene encodes CDR1 SGHDT and CDR2 YYEEEE. The CDR3 loop is CASSTLQIPYEQYF. The CDR3 nucleotides read TGTGCCAGCAGCACTTTACAGATCCCCTACGAGCAGTACTTC.

CDR3 sequence reads: CASSSSGTSGRNTDTQYF. For the CDR3, the DNA is TGTGCCAGCAGTTCCTCCGGGACTAGCGGGAGGAACACAGATACGCAGTATTTT. The chain uses TRBV6-4 and TRBJ2-3, with 15 bases that match TRBD2. The CDR3 is 18 amino acids. CDR1 is MRHNA, CDR2 SNTAGT, per germline. The junction had 8 bases not matched to a gene; V was cut back by 5 bases and J by 2 bases.

This clone was detected a few times. The CDR3 protein is CASSIWGDQTQYF. The CDR3 DNA follows: TGTGCCAGTAGTATCTGGGGCGATCAGACGCAGTATTTT. This sequence joins TRBV19 and TRBJ2-3; tentative D call: TRBD1 (5 bases). Germline lookup yields CDR1 LNHDA and CDR2 SQIVND (reference sequence). Trimming took off 3 bases at V and 9 bases at J, with 13 bases between the two ends. This CDR3 region has 13 residues.

The chain uses TRBV6-1 and TRBJ2-7, with a tentative D call TRBD1 (5 bases). This CDR3 has 12 residues. V was pared by 4 bases and J by 3 bases, with 7 bases between. CDR1 and CDR2 from the germline V gene are MNHNS and SASEGT. The CDR3 spells CASSGQFYEQYF. CDR3 nucleotide sequence: TGTGCCAGCAGTGGACAGTTCTACGAGCAGTACTTC.

The chain recombines TRBV12-5 with TRBJ2-2; D possibly corresponds to TRBD1 (6 bases). CDR1 and CDR2 (germline): LGHNT, FRNRAP. The CDR3 totals 14 residues. Trimming stripped 6 bases from V and 7 bases from J, with 15 bases between. CDR3: CASGSGTRGGELFF. Here the CDR3 DNA reads TGTGCTAGTGGGTCCGGGACCAGGGGCGGGGAGCTGTTTTTT.

The chain is built from TRBV19 and TRBJ1-4; D uncertain. V lost 5 bases and J lost 3, with 10 bases in between. This CDR3 spans 14 amino acids. Germline V CDR1 and CDR2: LNHDA, SQIVND (reference sequence). CDR3 bases: TGTGCCAGTAGTTGGGCGTGGGCTAATGAAAAACTGTTTTTT. Translated: CASSWAWANEKLFF.

This clone appeared a few times. This chain joins TRBV6-1 and TRBJ2-7; the match to TRBD2 covers 7 bases. Per the germline V gene, CDR1 is MNHNS and CDR2 is SASEGT. This CDR3 spans 16 amino acids. Germline trimming cut 0 bases from V and 3 bases from J; bases unmatched to any gene: 8. The CDR3 region is CASSEAAGLVHYEQYF. DNA for the CDR3: TGTGCCAGCAGTGAAGCAGCGGGGTTAGTCCACTACGAGCAGTACTTC.

This chain uses TRBV6-5 with TRBJ1-2; 9 bases are shared with TRBD1. CDR1 MNHEY and CDR2 SVGAGI come from the germline V gene. After removal of 6 bases from V and 7 bases from J, the junction contained 3 bases not matched to a gene. This CDR3 spans 12 amino acids. DNA for the CDR3: TGTGCCAGCAGCCGACAGGGGGGTGGCTACACCTTC. Amino acid sequence: CASSRQGGGYTF.

The chain uses TRBV19 and TRBJ1-6, with 7 nucleotides matching TRBD1. This CDR3 comprises 17 residues. The trim removed 6 bases at V and 4 bases at J, leaving 12 bases unmatched. Germline values: CDR1 LNHDA, CDR2 SQIVND (reference sequence). The CDR3 sequence: CASSPGSAGQYNSPLHF. For the CDR3, the DNA is TGTGCCAGTAGCCCAGGTTCGGCGGGACAGTATAATTCACCCCTCCACTTT.

V usage is TRBV7-9 and J usage is TRBJ2-5, with a tentative D call TRBD2 (6 bases). From germline, CDR1 is SEHNR and CDR2 FQNEAQ (reference sequence). This CDR3 region has 13 residues. The V gene lost 3 bases and the J gene lost 4 bases, with 9 bases spanning the gap. CDR3: CASSLGGGETQYF. The CDR3, as DNA: TGTGCCAGCAGCTTGGGGGGAGGAGAGACCCAGTACTTC.